This paragraph reports one TCR beta chain. Its antigen is currently unknown. The CDR3 has 15 residues. Germline V gene data show CDR1 as LNHDA and CDR2 as SQIVND (reference sequence). V lost 4 bases, J lost 3 bases, and 14 bases lay in between. The record originates from a study of graft-versus-host responses after intestinal transplantation. Study-level information: Transplant recipients had multivisceral, liver-intestinal, or isolated intestinal grafts. General study findings and limits: Peak GvH clone levels in circulation were associated with early post-transplant HvG declines.

The assay was immunoSEQ multiplex PCR, and TCRdb's table has in-frame clones only and misses some. The data show about 86,000 clones, roughly 90% seen once. This chain links TRBV19 with TRBJ2-3; D is unresolved. Sequencing was performed on unstimulated CD8+ T cells sorted from spleen or lymph node cells, taken before intestinal transplant. The source of this sequence is a human donor who received an intestinal transplant. CDR3 region: CASSSTGSRTDTQYF. Written as DNA, the CDR3 is TGTGCCAGTAGTAGCACCGGGTCGAGGACAGATACGCAGTATTTT.